This TCR beta chain was sequenced for a study of T-cell reconstitution after alpha-beta-depleted transplantation in children listed by TCRdb under 2016. For context, the study as a whole: The study quantitatively tracked T-cell immune reconstitution after TCRalphabeta/CD19-depleted allogeneic hematopoietic cell transplantation in children using TCR repertoire profiling.

Overall study outcomes, separate from this receptor: Over subsequent months, a decline in hyperexpanded clone frequencies was noted, and after one year, T-cell counts and TCRbeta diversity were mostly ascribed to newly produced T cells. The high TCRbeta diversity at day 60 in some patients was ascribed to recipient T cells and intrathymic progenitors that had survived conditioning. Apparently early alphabetaT-cell count recovery about two months after transplant reportedly relied on only several hundred rapidly expanded clones derived from non-depleted graft cells.

Per the publication, the treatment or condition label means: allogeneic hematopoietic cell transplantation with graft depleted of TCRalphabeta T cells and CD19 B cells. TCRalphabeta/CD19-depleted allogeneic hematopoietic cell grafts were given to the transplant recipients, all of whom were children. Libraries were built with PCR. The sample was run on an Illumina HiSeq 2500. TCR libraries were prepared with molecular barcoding, using unique molecular identifiers to normalize TCRbeta repertoire quantification. Clones were called with MiXCR by TCRdb after fastp trimmed the public reads at Q25, and only in-frame beta chains were retained. Rows merge per CDR3 protein into single entries with the most common DNA and genes. This sample has about 300,000 distinct CDR3 sequences in its table, and around 10% of those were observed once. The leading ten clones occupy around 7.5% of the sample. CDR1 and CDR2, per the germline V gene, are SNHLY and FYNNEI. The CDR3, cysteine through phenylalanine, is 18 amino acids long. The kept DNA is CDR3 alone, 54 bases in frame from the first base. Between the V and J ends, shortened by 8 bases and 7 bases respectively, the junction contains 29 bases.

There are many counts of this clonotype. Its cognate antigen has yet to be identified. Per-base qualities were not stored, and no clone one base away is much larger. The source was PBMCs, collected before TCRalphabeta/CD19-depleted stem cell transplant. The clonotype originates from a boy under two years old with acute myeloid leukemia, due to receive a stem cell transplant. The chain was built from TRBV2 and TRBJ2-2; the D gene could be either TRBD1 or TRBD2, each agreeing at 7 bases. The CDR3 region has the sequence CASLIPWNRGLKGGELFF. The DNA reads as follows: TGTGCCAGCCTTATCCCCTGGAACAGGGGACTAAAGGGCGGGGAGCTGTTTTTT.